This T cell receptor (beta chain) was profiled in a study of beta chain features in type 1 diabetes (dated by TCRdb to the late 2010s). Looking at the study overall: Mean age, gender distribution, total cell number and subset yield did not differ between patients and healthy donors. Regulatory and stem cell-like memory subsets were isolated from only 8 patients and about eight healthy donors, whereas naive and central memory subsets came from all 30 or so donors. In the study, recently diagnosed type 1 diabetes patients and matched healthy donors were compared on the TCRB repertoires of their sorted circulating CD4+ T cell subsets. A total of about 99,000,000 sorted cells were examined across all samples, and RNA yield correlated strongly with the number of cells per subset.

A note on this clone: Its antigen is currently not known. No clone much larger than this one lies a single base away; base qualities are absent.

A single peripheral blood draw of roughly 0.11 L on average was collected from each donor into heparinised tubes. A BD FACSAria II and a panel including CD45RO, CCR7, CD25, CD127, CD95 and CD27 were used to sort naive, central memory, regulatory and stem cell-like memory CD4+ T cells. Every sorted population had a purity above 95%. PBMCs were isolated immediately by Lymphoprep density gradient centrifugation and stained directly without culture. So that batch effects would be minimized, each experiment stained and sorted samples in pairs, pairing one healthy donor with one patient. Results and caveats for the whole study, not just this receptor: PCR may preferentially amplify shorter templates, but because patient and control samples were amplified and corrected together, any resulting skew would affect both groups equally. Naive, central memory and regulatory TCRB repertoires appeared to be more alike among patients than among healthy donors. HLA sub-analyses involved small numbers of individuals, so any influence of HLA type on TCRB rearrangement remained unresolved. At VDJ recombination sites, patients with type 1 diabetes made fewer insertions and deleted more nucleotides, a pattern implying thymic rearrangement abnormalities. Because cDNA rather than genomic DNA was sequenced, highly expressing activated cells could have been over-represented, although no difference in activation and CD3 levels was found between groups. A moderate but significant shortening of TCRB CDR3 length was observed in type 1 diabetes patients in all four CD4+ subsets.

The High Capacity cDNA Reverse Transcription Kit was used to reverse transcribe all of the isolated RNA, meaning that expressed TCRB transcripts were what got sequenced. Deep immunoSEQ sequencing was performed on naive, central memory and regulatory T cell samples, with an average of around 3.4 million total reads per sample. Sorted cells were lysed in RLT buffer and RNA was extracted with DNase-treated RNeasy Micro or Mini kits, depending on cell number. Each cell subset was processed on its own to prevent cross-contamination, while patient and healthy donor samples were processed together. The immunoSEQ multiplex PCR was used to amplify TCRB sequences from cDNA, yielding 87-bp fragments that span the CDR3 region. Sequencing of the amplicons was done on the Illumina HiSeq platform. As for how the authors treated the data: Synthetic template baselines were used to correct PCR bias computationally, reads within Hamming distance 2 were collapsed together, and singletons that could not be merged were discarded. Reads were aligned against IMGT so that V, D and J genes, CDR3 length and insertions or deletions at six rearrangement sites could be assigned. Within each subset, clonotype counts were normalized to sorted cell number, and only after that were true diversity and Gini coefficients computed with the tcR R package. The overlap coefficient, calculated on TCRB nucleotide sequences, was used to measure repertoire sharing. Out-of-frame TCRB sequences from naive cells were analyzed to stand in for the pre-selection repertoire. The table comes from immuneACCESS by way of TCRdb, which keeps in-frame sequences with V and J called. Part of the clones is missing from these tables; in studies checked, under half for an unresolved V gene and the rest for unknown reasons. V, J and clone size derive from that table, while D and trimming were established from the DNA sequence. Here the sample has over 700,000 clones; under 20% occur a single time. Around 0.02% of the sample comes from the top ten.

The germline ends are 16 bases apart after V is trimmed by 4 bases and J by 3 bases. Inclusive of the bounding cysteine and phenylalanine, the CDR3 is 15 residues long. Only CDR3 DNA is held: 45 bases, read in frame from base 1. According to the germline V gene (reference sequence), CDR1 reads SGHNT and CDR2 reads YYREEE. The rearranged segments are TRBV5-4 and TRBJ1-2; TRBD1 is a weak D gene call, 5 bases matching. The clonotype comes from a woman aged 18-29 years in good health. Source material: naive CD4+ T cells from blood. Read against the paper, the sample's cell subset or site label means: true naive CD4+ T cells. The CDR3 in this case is CASSITGTADYGYTF. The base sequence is TGTGCCAGCAGCATAACCGGGACGGCCGACTATGGCTACACCTTC.